These 24 T cell receptor beta chains were sequenced from one sample in a study of cytomegalovirus exposure and HLA in healthy donors. PCR primers comprised 60 Vbeta and 13 Jbeta primers. Only in-frame clones appear in the TCRdb table, and some are missing; sequencing was by immunoSEQ multiplex PCR. There are 150,000 to 180,000 clones in the sample; about 76% occur only once, and less than 8.5% lies in the top ten. The sequencing sample was made of PBMCs. The receptors derive from a man aged 30 to 45 in good health and CMV-seropositive.

CDR3 in DNA: TGTGCCAGCGGACCCACAGGGAGGGGAGAGACCCAGTACTTC. Amino acid sequence: CASGPTGRGETQYF. J is TRBJ2-5 and V is TRBV27; TRBD2 might be the D (7 bases). V shed 8 bases and J shed 4 bases, with 17 bases lying between them. Germline V lookup: CDR1 MNHEY, CDR2 SMNVEV (reference sequence). CDR3 size: 14 residues.

This clone was detected only a few times. The V call is TRBV9, the J call TRBJ1-2, with D tentatively TRBD1 (5 bases). The V end was cut by 2 bases, the J end by 0 bases, with 8 bases between. Germline values: CDR1 SGDLS, CDR2 YYNGEE. The CDR3 length is 14 residues. The CDR3 loop is CASSVGGSNYGYTF. The CDR3 DNA reads TGTGCCAGCAGCGTTGGGGGGTCTAACTATGGCTACACCTTC.

This chain joins TRBV10-3 and TRBJ2-5; 10 bases line up with TRBD2. The CDR3 runs 16 residues. V shed 0 bases, J shed 5 bases, and the junction held 6 bases outside the gene matches. Looked up from germline, CDR1 is ENHRY and CDR2 is SYGVKD. CDR3 in DNA: TGTGCCATCAGTGAGTCACAGCGGGGGGGCTGGGAGACCCAGTACTTC. Its translation: CAISESQRGGWETQYF.

The chain joins TRBV15 to TRBJ2-3; no clear D. CDR1 is LNHNV and CDR2 is YYDKDF in the germline V gene (reference sequence). The CDR3 runs 14 residues. Trimming took 7 bases from V and 0 from J, leaving 11 bases between them. The CDR3 protein is CATNLGTSTDTQYF. In DNA form, the CDR3 reads TGTGCCACCAACCTCGGTACCAGCACAGATACGCAGTATTTT.

V is TRBV6-1 and J is TRBJ1-1; 10 bases are shared with TRBD1. Unmatched junction bases numbered 6, after V lost 7 bases and J lost 4 bases. The CDR3 runs 14 residues. Germline CDR1 MNHNS, CDR2 SASEGT. CDR3 region: CASTQRDRGTEAFF. In DNA form, the CDR3 reads TGTGCCAGCACCCAGCGGGACAGGGGCACTGAAGCTTTCTTT.

The gene calls are TRBV7-9 and TRBJ2-3; 7 bases agree with TRBD2. Trimming cost V 3 bases and J 0 bases; bases outside gene matches: 3. CDR1 and CDR2 from the germline V gene are SEHNR and FQNEAQ (reference sequence). The CDR3 contains 15 residues. This CDR3 is CASSLLAASTDTQYF. CDR3 bases: TGTGCCAGCAGCTTGCTAGCGGCTAGCACAGATACGCAGTATTTT.

The chain employs TRBV12-5 and TRBJ2-1; D is perhaps TRBD1 (5 bases). V gave up 3 bases and J gave up 6 bases, with 9 bases separating them. CDR1 and CDR2 (germline): LGHNT, FRNRAP. CDR3 length: 13 amino acids. Here the CDR3 DNA reads TGTGCTAGTGGTTTACAGGCCCCCAATGAGCAGTTCTTC. As protein: CASGLQAPNEQFF. Based on the CDR3 plus reference TRBV12-5 and TRBJ2-1, the full variable domain is DARVTQTPRHKVTEMGQEVTMRCQPILGHNTVFWYRQTMMQGLELLAYFRNRAPLDDSGMPKDRFSAEMPDATLATLKIQPSEPRDSAVYFCASGLQAPNEQFFGPGTRLTVL.

Only one count was recorded for this clone. The chain uses TRBV19 and TRBJ1-5, with D possibly being TRBD1 (5 bases). Germline V lookup: CDR1 LNHDA, CDR2 SQIVND (reference sequence). This CDR3 has 15 residues. The V gene lost 5 bases and the J gene lost 8 bases, with 19 bases spanning the gap. The CDR3 DNA sequence: TGTGCCAGTAGTGCAACTGGGGCACAGGCGGAGCCCCAGCATTTT. Amino acid sequence: CASSATGAQAEPQHF.

This rearrangement joins TRBV6-1 to TRBJ1-5; 10 bases line up with TRBD1. In germline, CDR1 is MNHNS, CDR2 SASEGT. The CDR3 has 13 amino acids. J was trimmed by 7 bases and V by 8 bases; bases with no gene match: 5. The CDR3 protein is CASRDRGGQPQHF. CDR3 coding DNA: TGTGCCAGCCGGGACAGGGGTGGGCAGCCCCAGCATTTT.

This clone showed up just once. The genes are TRBV5-1 and TRBJ2-6; 7 bases agree with TRBD1. This CDR3 is 15 amino acids long. J lost 3 bases, V lost 7 bases, and 7 bases had no gene match. The germline CDR1 and CDR2 sequences are SGHRS and YFSETQ. The CDR3 nucleotides read TGCGCCAGCGGCGAGGGGGCTCATGGGGCCAACGTCCTGACTTTC. It specifies CASGEGAHGANVLTF.

The chain carries TRBV7-8 and TRBJ1-1; perhaps TRBD1 as D (5 bases). The V gene's germline CDR1 is SGHVS and CDR2 FQNEAQ. This CDR3 comprises 14 residues. V gave up 1 base and J gave up 5 bases, with 11 bases separating them. The CDR3 loop reads CASSLDQGQTEAFF. The DNA for the CDR3 is TGTGCCAGCAGCTTAGATCAGGGTCAGACTGAAGCTTTCTTT.

The genes are TRBV5-1 and TRBJ1-2; possibly TRBD1 for D (6 bases). Germline values: CDR1 SGHRS, CDR2 YFSETQ. Deletions cut 0 bases from V and 14 bases from J, with 20 bases between. The CDR3 length is 14 residues. CDR3 nucleotides: TGCGCCAGCAGCTTGGACAGGGCCTCCTCTATAGGGACCTTC. Its protein product is CASSLDRASSIGTF.

The gene calls are TRBV6-6 and TRBJ1-5; the D gene is possibly TRBD1 (5 bases). V was pared by 2 bases and J by 3 bases, with 11 bases between. This CDR3 spans 15 amino acids. Germline V gene lookup returns CDR1 MNHNY and CDR2 SVGAGI (reference sequence). The CDR3 nucleotides read TGTGCCAGCAGTTACAATGGGGCCACCAATCAGCCCCAGCATTTT. Translation: CASSYNGATNQPQHF.

V and J are TRBV30 and TRBJ1-4; D remains ambiguous. Between the trimmed V and J ends, which lost 2 bases and 7 bases, there was a span of 14 bases. This CDR3 is built from 14 residues. The germline V gene encodes CDR1 GTSNPN and CDR2 SVGIG (reference sequence). The CDR3 is CAWSIAGSGEKLFF. The CDR3 region has the DNA TGTGCCTGGAGTATAGCGGGTTCGGGTGAAAAACTGTTTTTT.

The V call is TRBV7-3, the J call TRBJ2-3; 13 bases are shared with TRBD2. Trimming cost V 5 bases and J 9 bases; bases outside gene matches: 5. Per germline, CDR1 SGHTA and CDR2 FQGTGA. The CDR3 spans 14 residues. The CDR3 here is CASSRTSGGGTQYF. The CDR3 DNA is TGTGCCAGCAGCCGGACTAGCGGGGGCGGGACGCAGTATTTT. The full variable domain, its missing parts supplied by reference TRBV7-3 and TRBJ2-3, is GAGVSQTPSNKVTEKGKYVELRCDPISGHTALYWYRQSLGQGPEFLIYFQGTGAADDSGLPNDRFFAVRPEGSVSTLKIQRTERGDSAVYLCASSRTSGGGTQYFGPGTRLTVL.

The chain joins TRBV10-3 to TRBJ1-5, with a possible D match to TRBD1 (5 bases). V was pared by 2 bases and J by 4 bases, with 9 bases between. CDR1 and CDR2 (germline): ENHRY, SYGVKD. This CDR3 has 14 amino acids. The CDR3 spells CAISEGARNQPQHF. DNA for the CDR3: TGTGCCATCAGTGAGGGGGCCCGAAATCAGCCCCAGCATTTT.

The chain employs TRBV2 and TRBJ2-5; a possible D gene is TRBD1 (5 bases). The CDR3 runs 17 residues. Trimming removed 7 bases at V and 5 bases at J, with 26 bases between. Germline V gives CDR1 SNHLY, CDR2 FYNNEI. CDR3 residues: CASIYEQVNLRGETQYF. The CDR3 nucleotides read TGTGCCAGCATCTATGAACAGGTCAACCTTCGAGGCGAGACCCAGTACTTC.

The genes are TRBV5-6 and TRBJ1-3; D is unresolved. V gave up 1 base and J gave up 1 base, with 9 bases separating them. Germline V CDR1 and CDR2: SGHDT, YYEEEE. The CDR3 totals 15 residues. CDR3 region: CASSLLRGSGNTIYF. DNA of the CDR3: TGTGCCAGCAGCTTGTTAAGAGGTTCTGGAAACACCATATATTTT.

CDR3 sequence: CASSSRGGVEEKLFF. In DNA, the CDR3 is TGTGCCAGCAGCTCAAGGGGGGGTGTGGAGGAAAAACTGTTTTTT. The chain uses TRBV9 and TRBJ1-4; the D gene is possibly TRBD1 (6 bases). Trimming cost V 4 bases and J 8 bases, with 18 bases left between them. Germline V gene lookup returns CDR1 SGDLS and CDR2 YYNGEE. The CDR3 runs 15 residues. Full variable domain (missing parts from reference TRBV9 and TRBJ1-4): DSGVTQTPKHLITATGQRVTLRCSPRSGDLSVYWYQQSLDQGLQFLIQYYNGEERAKGNILERFSAQQFPDLHSELNLSSLELGDSALYFCASSSRGGVEEKLFFGSGTQLSVL.

The CDR3 DNA reads TGTGCCAGCAGCTTAGGGAGGGTGGAGACCCAGTACTTC. Its translation: CASSLGRVETQYF. The chain is built from TRBV7-2 and TRBJ2-5; a possible D gene is TRBD2 (6 bases). CDR3 length: 13 amino acids. Germline CDR1 SGHTA, CDR2 FQGNSA. Trimming shortened V by 1 base and J by 5 bases, and 8 bases separated the two germline ends.

The J gene is TRBJ2-2, the V gene TRBV9, with TRBD1 matching over 8 bases. Germline V gene lookup returns CDR1 SGDLS and CDR2 YYNGEE. Losses at the gene ends were 2 bases for V and 4 bases for J; bases not matched to a gene: 10. The CDR3 spans 17 residues. CDR3 region: CASSVDPGQAFTGELFF. CDR3 nucleotide sequence: TGTGCCAGCAGCGTGGATCCGGGACAGGCTTTCACCGGGGAGCTGTTTTTT.

The chain recombines TRBV19 with TRBJ1-2, with D perhaps TRBD1 (5 bases). Germline values: CDR1 LNHDA, CDR2 SQIVND (reference sequence). The length of the CDR3 is 14 residues. Trimming left V 2 bases short and J 2 bases short, with 9 bases between. CDR3: CASSIIDSNYGYTF. The CDR3 nucleotides are TGTGCCAGTAGTATAATAGACAGCAACTATGGCTACACCTTC.

This sequence joins TRBV10-3 and TRBJ1-1, with TRBD1 as a possible D gene (5 bases). Trimming removed 6 bases at V and 1 base at J, with 9 bases between. Germline V lookup: CDR1 ENHRY, CDR2 SYGVKD. The length of the CDR3 is 13 residues. CDR3 sequence (DNA): TGTGCCATCAGCCGGACACAGAACACTGAAGCTTTCTTT. Amino acid sequence: CAISRTQNTEAFF.

This rearrangement joins TRBV6-5 to TRBJ1-1; 7 bases agree with TRBD1. V shed 0 bases and J 1 base; nucleotides not matched to a gene: 5. The germline CDR1 and CDR2 sequences are MNHEY and SVGAGI. The CDR3 sequence is 16 residues long. CDR3 sequence (DNA): TGTGCCAGCAGTTACTCGAGGACAGGAACGAACACTGAAGCTTTCTTT. Its protein is CASSYSRTGTNTEAFF.